The entry below gives a single TCR beta chain sequence along with its context. The antigen is unknown. The source of the sample is a study of Tregs in tolerant kidney transplant recipients. Overall study findings and caveats: Biological reproducibility was not directly addressed, but technical replication error appeared minimal. Findings come from small patient numbers and require larger validation.

V dropped 4 bases and J dropped 2; count of bases not matched to a gene: 8. The CDR3 consists of 16 residues. Germline CDR1 SGHRS, CDR2 YFSETQ. Generated by immunoSEQ multiplex PCR, the TCRdb table keeps only in-frame clones and is missing some. Here the sample spans about 46,000 clones, around 90% being singletons. The sequencing sample was made of Tregs from blood. This sequence originates from a human donor in good health. The V gene is TRBV5-1, the J gene TRBJ1-4, with TRBD1 identical over 7 bases. CDR3 DNA: TGCGCCAGCAGCCCCTCGGAACAGGGGACTAATGAAAAACTGTTTTTT. The encoded protein is CASSPSEQGTNEKLFF.